This entry describes one T cell receptor beta chain. These data belong to a study of blood T cell repertoires in COVID-19. In the study overall: The United States, Italy and Spain were the sources of the acute and convalescent COVID-19 samples.

Method: immunoSEQ multiplex PCR; TCRdb's copy keeps in-frame clones and lacks some. Of 250,000 to 350,000 clones in the sample, approximately 91% were seen once. Enrolment of Seattle patients took place during active infection, and they were followed longitudinally. Sample: peripheral blood. The sequence was obtained from a woman aged 25-40 years with COVID-19, enrolled during active disease.

The CDR3 spells CASSYRAGNTIYF. The CDR3 DNA reads TGTGCCAGTAGTTACAGGGCCGGAAACACCATATATTTT. The rearrangement joins TRBV19 to TRBJ1-3, with a possible D match to TRBD1 (6 bases). Trimming cost V 5 bases and J 4 bases, with 9 bases left between them. Germline assignment: CDR1 LNHDA and CDR2 SQIVND (reference sequence). The CDR3 has 13 residues.